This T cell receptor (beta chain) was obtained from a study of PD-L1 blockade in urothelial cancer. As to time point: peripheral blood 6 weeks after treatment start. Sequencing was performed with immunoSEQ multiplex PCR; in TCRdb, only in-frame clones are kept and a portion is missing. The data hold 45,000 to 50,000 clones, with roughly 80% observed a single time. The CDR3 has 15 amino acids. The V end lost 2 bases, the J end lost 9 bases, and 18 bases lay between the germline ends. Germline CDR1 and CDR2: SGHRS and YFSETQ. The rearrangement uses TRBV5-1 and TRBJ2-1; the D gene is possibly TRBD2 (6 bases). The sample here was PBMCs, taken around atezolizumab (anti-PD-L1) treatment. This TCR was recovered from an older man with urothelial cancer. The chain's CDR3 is CASSFSAGGSIEQFF. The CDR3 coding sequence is TGCGCCAGCAGCTTTTCAGCCGGAGGGTCGATTGAGCAGTTCTTC.